This record looks at one TCR beta chain sequence and its context. As yet, its antigen is unknown. This entry belongs to a study of cytomegalovirus exposure and HLA in healthy donors. Across the whole study: Both the roughly 120 validation repertoires and the 550 to 750 first-cohort repertoires used the same platform, as reported by a later analysis.

Produced via immunoSEQ multiplex PCR; TCRdb's table is partial and in-frame only. The sample contains approximately 220,000 clones, over 70% of which appear only once. Study outcomes and limitations: A subsequent analysis found that TCR clusters from the first cohort also tended to co-occur in the roughly 120 validation repertoires, with 90% to 95% of cluster scores above 0. The classifier reportedly diagnosed cytomegalovirus status with high sensitivity and specificity. The study put around 180 TCR beta chains on its list as cytomegalovirus-associated.

The germline CDR1 and CDR2 sequences are SGHRS and YFSETQ. V shed 0 bases and J shed 6 bases, with 12 bases lying between them. The CDR3 has 14 residues. The sample was PBMCs. This rearrangement joins TRBV5-1 to TRBJ1-2, with D possibly being TRBD1 (5 bases). This clonotype was sampled from a woman aged 25 to 45 in good health and CMV-seropositive. CDR3 sequence reads: CASSLAAGWNGYTF. In DNA form, the CDR3 reads TGCGCCAGCAGCTTGGCAGCAGGGTGGAATGGCTACACCTTC. Looking up the rest from reference TRBV5-1 and TRBJ1-2 gives the full variable domain: KAGVTQTPRYLIKTRGQQVTLSCSPISGHRSVSWYQQTPGQGLQFLFEYFSETQRNKGNFPGRFSGRQFSNSRSEMNVSTLELGDSALYLCASSLAAGWNGYTFGSGTRLTVV.